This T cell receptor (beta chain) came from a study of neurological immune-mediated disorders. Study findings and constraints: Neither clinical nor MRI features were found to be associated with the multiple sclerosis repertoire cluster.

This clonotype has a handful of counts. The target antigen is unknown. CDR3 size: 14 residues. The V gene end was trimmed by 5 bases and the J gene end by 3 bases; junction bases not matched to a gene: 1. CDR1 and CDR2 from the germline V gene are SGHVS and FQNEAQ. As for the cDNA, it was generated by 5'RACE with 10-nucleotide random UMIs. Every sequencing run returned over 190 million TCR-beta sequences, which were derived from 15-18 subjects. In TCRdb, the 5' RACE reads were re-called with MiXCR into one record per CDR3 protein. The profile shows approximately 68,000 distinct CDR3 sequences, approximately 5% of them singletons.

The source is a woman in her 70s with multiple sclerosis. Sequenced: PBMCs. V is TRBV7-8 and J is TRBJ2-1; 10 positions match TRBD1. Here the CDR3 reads CASSDRGLYNEQFF. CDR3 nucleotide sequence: TGTGCCAGCAGCGACAGGGGGCTCTACAATGAGCAGTTCTTC.